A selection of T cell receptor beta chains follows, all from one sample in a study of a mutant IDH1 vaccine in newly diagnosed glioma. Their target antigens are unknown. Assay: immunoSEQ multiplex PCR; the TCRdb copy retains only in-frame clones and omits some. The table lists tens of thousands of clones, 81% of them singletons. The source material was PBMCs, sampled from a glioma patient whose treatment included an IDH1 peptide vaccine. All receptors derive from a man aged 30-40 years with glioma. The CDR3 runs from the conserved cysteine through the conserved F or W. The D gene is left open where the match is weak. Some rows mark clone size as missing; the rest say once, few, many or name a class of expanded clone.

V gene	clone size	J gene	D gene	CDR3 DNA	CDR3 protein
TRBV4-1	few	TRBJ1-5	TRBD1	TGCGCCAGCAGCCAAGTACAGGGGGCGGGCAATCAGCCCCAGCATTTT	CASSQVQGAGNQPQHF
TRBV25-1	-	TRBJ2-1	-	TGTGCCAGCAGTGCTCTCTCTGAACTCTACAATGAGCAGTTCTTC	CASSALSELYNEQFF
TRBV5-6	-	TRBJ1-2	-	TGTGCCAGCAGAGAGCAAAGCCTTAAATACTATGGCTACACCTTC	CASREQSLKYYGYTF
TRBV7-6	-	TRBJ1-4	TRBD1	TGTGCCAGCAGCTTAGCGGGACAGCCAAATGAAAAACTGTTTTTT	CASSLAGQPNEKLFF
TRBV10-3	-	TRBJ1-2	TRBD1	TGTGCCATCAGGCAGGCTAAGGACAGGGGGAACTATGGCTACACCTTC	CAIRQAKDRGNYGYTF
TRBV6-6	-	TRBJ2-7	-	TGTGCCAGCAGTTACCCCGGCAGGGGGGCCTACGAGCAGTACTTC	CASSYPGRGAYEQYF
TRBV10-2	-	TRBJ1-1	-	TGCGCCAGCAGTGAGTCGCTGGGGTCTACTGAAGCTTTCTTT	CASSESLGSTEAFF
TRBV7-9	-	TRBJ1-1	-	TGTGCCAGCAACCGGGACGGTGACATGAACACTGAAGCTTTCTTT	CASNRDGDMNTEAFF
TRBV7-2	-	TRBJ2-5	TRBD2	TGTGCCAGCAGCTTAGTTCGGCGCGGGGGGTTGAGGGAGACCCAGTACTTC	CASSLVRRGGLRETQYF
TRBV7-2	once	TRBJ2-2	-	TGTGCCAGCAGCTTAGTCGGGCTCCCGAACACCGGGGAGCTGTTTTTT	CASSLVGLPNTGELFF
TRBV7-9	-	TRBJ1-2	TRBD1	TGTGCCAGCAGCTTTACAGGGGGCTACGATGGCTACACCTTC	CASSFTGGYDGYTF
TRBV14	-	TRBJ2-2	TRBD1	TGTGCCAGCAGCCAAACTAGGGGGCTAAGCGGGGAGCTGTTTTTT	CASSQTRGLSGELFF
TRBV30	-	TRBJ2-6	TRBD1	TGTGCTTCTGGACAGGGGGCTGGGTTTTCTGGGGCCAACGTCCTGACTTTC	CASGQGAGFSGANVLTF
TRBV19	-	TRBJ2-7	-	TGTGCCAGTAGTACGCCGGGATTTATCTACCCGGACGAGCAGTACTTC	CASSTPGFIYPDEQYF
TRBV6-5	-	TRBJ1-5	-	TGTGCCAGCAGTTACTCCATTTTACAGCCCCAGCATTTT	CASSYSILQPQHF
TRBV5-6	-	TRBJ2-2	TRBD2	TGTGCCAGCAGCTTGGGCATACTAGCGGGAGGCTCCGGGGAGCTGTTTTTT	CASSLGILAGGSGELFF
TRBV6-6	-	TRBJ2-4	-	TGTGCCAGCAGTCCGGGAAGGGGGATAAACATTCAGTACTTC	CASSPGRGINIQYF
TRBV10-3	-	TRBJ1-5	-	TGTGCCATCAGTGAGTCCAGGGTAAGTCAGCCCCAGCATTTT	CAISESRVSQPQHF
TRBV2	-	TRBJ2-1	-	TGTGCCAGCAGTGAAACCCCCCTGGGGTACAATGAGCAGTTCTTC	CASSETPLGYNEQFF
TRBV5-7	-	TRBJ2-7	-	TGTGCCAGCAGCTTGCTGACTCAGGTGGAGGAGCAGTACTTC	CASSLLTQVEEQYF
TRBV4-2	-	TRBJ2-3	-	TGTGCCAGCAGCCCATCCGGGACGAGCACAGATACGCAGTATTTT	CASSPSGTSTDTQYF
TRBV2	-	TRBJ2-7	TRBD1	TGTGCCAGCAGTGTAAGGACAGGCGTCTCCTACGAGCAGTACTTC	CASSVRTGVSYEQYF
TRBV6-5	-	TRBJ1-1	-	TGTGCCAGCAGTATTGCTGGGGCTAACACTGAAGCTTTCTTT	CASSIAGANTEAFF
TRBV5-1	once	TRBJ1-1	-	TGCGCCAGCAGCTTTCAGGGAGGAAACACTGAAGCTTTCTTT	CASSFQGGNTEAFF
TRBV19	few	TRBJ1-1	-	TGTGCCAGTCGGAGGAGGGGGGACACTGAAGCTTTCTTT	CASRRRGDTEAFF
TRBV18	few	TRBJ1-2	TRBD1	TGTGCCAGCTCACCAGGACAGGGTGTGGTTGGCTACACCTTC	CASSPGQGVVGYTF
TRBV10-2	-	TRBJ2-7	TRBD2	TGCGCCAGCAGTGAGTTTCCTAGCGGGAGGGCGAAGCAGTACTTC	CASSEFPSGRAKQYF
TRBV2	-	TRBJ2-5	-	TGTGCCAGCAGCGGACCGCCACCGGAGACCCAGTACTTC	CASSGPPPETQYF
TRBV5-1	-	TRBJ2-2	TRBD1	TGCGCCAGCAGCTTCGTTTCCGGGACAGGAAGGTCCGGGGAGCTGTTTTTT	CASSFVSGTGRSGELFF
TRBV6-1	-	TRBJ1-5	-	TGTGCCAGCAGTGAAGATCAGGGGAGCAATCAGCCCCAGCATTTT	CASSEDQGSNQPQHF
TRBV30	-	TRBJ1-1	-	TGTGCCTGGAGTGTATATAACACTGAAGCTTTCTTT	CAWSVYNTEAFF
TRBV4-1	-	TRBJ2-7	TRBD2	TGCGCCAGCAGCCCGATAATTAGCGGGAGTTTCGCCTACGAGCAGTACTTC	CASSPIISGSFAYEQYF
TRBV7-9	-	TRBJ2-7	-	TGTGCCAGCAGCCTGACGGGGTTAGGAGTCAGCTCCTACGAGCAGTACTTC	CASSLTGLGVSSYEQYF
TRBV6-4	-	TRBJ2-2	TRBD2	TGTGCCAGCAGTGAGACTAGCGGGACGACCGGGGAGCTGTTTTTT	CASSETSGTTGELFF
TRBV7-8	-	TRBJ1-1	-	TGTGCCAGCAGCTTACCCACAGGACAGTACACTGAAGCTTTCTTT	CASSLPTGQYTEAFF
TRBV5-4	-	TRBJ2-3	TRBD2	TGTGCCAGCAGCTTGGGAGGACTAGCGGGAGGGGCAGATACGCAGTATTTT	CASSLGGLAGGADTQYF
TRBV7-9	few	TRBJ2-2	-	TGTGCCAGCAGCTTATTCGCCTCAAACACCGGGGAGCTGTTTTTT	CASSLFASNTGELFF
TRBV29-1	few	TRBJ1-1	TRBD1	TGCAGCACCTGGGGACAGGGGAGGGATGCTTTCTTT	CSTWGQGRDAFF
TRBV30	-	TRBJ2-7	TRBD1	TGTGCCTGGACCGACAGGGTTAGGGCCTACGAGCAGTACTTC	CAWTDRVRAYEQYF
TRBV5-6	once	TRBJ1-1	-	TGTGCCAGCAGCCTCGGAAGGATTGAAGCTTTCTTT	CASSLGRIEAFF
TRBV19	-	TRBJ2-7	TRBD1	TGTGCCACCAAGACAGGGGGTCGGCACGAGCAGTACTTC	CATKTGGRHEQYF
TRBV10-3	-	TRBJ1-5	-	TGTGCCATCAAGGGGGGGTCAGGCGGACAGCCCCAGCATTTT	CAIKGGSGGQPQHF
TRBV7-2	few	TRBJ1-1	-	TGTGCCAGCAGACCCAACAGCTACACTGAAGCTTTCTTT	CASRPNSYTEAFF
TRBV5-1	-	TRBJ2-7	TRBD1	TGCGCCAGCAGATTCGACAGGGCCGAGCAGTACTTC	CASRFDRAEQYF
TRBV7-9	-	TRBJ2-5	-	TGTGCCAGCAGCGTTCCTCCAGGGACGGCACAAGAGACCCAGTACTTC	CASSVPPGTAQETQYF
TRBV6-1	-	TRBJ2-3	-	TGTGCCAGCAAATACAGGTCAGCAGATACGCAGTATTTT	CASKYRSADTQYF
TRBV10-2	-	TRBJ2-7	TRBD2	TGCGCCAGCGGGGGGGAACGGGAAGCTTACGAGCAGTACTTC	CASGGEREAYEQYF
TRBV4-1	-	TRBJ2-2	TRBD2	TGCGCCAGCAGCCCCCTAGGGAGGGGCGGGAACACCGGGGAGCTGTTTTTT	CASSPLGRGGNTGELFF
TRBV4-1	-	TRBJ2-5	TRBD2	TGCGCCAGCAGCCTCCAGCGGGGGACGGGGGAGACCCAGTACTTC	CASSLQRGTGETQYF
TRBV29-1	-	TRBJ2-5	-	TGCAGCGTCCAGCGTCCTTCTTTTAGCGCGCCGATAAAAGAGACCCAGTACTTC	CSVQRPSFSAPIKETQYF
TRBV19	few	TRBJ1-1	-	TGTGCCAGTCAAAAGGGGTGGACTGAAGCTTTCTTT	CASQKGWTEAFF
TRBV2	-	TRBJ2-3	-	TGTGCCAGCAGTATCCAGGGAGATACGCAGTATTTT	CASSIQGDTQYF
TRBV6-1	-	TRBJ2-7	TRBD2	TGTGCCACAGGACATTTAGCGGGAGGGGGCGAGCAGTACTTC	CATGHLAGGGEQYF
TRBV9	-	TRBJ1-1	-	TGTGCCAGCAATTTTGAGGGGACTGAAGCTTTCTTT	CASNFEGTEAFF
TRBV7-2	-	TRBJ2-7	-	TGTGCCAGCAGCAGCGGTCTGGCCTACGAGCAGTACTTC	CASSSGLAYEQYF
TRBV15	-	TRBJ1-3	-	TGTGCCACCAGCAGAACCCGAGCCGGGACCCATTCTGGAAACACCATATATTTT	CATSRTRAGTHSGNTIYF
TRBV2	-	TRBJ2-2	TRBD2	TGTGCCAGCAGTGATCTTCTTGGGGGGGACACCGGGGAGCTGTTTTTT	CASSDLLGGDTGELFF
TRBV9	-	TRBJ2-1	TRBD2	TGTGCCAGCAGCGTAGAGGCTAGCGGGAGTTACAATGAGCAGTTCTTC	CASSVEASGSYNEQFF
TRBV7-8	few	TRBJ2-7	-	TGTGCCAGCAGCTTAAGAGGGGGCGGGAACGAGCAGTACTTC	CASSLRGGGNEQYF